This T cell receptor beta chain was captured in a study of blood T cell repertoires in COVID-19. Germline CDR1 is SGHDT and CDR2 is YYEEEE. V lost 0 bases to trimming and J lost 5 bases, with 9 bases between them. The CDR3 extends over 14 amino acids. Method: immunoSEQ multiplex PCR; TCRdb's copy keeps in-frame clones and lacks some. The sample holds over 150,000 clones; over 75% are singletons and the top ten take 6.9%. Sequences were obtained from peripheral blood. This clonotype was obtained from a man at least 80 years old with COVID-19, enrolled during active disease. This sequence joins TRBV5-6 and TRBJ1-5; no clear D. CDR3: CASSLGLDYQPQHF. In DNA, the CDR3 is TGTGCCAGCAGCTTGGGACTCGACTATCAGCCCCAGCATTTT.